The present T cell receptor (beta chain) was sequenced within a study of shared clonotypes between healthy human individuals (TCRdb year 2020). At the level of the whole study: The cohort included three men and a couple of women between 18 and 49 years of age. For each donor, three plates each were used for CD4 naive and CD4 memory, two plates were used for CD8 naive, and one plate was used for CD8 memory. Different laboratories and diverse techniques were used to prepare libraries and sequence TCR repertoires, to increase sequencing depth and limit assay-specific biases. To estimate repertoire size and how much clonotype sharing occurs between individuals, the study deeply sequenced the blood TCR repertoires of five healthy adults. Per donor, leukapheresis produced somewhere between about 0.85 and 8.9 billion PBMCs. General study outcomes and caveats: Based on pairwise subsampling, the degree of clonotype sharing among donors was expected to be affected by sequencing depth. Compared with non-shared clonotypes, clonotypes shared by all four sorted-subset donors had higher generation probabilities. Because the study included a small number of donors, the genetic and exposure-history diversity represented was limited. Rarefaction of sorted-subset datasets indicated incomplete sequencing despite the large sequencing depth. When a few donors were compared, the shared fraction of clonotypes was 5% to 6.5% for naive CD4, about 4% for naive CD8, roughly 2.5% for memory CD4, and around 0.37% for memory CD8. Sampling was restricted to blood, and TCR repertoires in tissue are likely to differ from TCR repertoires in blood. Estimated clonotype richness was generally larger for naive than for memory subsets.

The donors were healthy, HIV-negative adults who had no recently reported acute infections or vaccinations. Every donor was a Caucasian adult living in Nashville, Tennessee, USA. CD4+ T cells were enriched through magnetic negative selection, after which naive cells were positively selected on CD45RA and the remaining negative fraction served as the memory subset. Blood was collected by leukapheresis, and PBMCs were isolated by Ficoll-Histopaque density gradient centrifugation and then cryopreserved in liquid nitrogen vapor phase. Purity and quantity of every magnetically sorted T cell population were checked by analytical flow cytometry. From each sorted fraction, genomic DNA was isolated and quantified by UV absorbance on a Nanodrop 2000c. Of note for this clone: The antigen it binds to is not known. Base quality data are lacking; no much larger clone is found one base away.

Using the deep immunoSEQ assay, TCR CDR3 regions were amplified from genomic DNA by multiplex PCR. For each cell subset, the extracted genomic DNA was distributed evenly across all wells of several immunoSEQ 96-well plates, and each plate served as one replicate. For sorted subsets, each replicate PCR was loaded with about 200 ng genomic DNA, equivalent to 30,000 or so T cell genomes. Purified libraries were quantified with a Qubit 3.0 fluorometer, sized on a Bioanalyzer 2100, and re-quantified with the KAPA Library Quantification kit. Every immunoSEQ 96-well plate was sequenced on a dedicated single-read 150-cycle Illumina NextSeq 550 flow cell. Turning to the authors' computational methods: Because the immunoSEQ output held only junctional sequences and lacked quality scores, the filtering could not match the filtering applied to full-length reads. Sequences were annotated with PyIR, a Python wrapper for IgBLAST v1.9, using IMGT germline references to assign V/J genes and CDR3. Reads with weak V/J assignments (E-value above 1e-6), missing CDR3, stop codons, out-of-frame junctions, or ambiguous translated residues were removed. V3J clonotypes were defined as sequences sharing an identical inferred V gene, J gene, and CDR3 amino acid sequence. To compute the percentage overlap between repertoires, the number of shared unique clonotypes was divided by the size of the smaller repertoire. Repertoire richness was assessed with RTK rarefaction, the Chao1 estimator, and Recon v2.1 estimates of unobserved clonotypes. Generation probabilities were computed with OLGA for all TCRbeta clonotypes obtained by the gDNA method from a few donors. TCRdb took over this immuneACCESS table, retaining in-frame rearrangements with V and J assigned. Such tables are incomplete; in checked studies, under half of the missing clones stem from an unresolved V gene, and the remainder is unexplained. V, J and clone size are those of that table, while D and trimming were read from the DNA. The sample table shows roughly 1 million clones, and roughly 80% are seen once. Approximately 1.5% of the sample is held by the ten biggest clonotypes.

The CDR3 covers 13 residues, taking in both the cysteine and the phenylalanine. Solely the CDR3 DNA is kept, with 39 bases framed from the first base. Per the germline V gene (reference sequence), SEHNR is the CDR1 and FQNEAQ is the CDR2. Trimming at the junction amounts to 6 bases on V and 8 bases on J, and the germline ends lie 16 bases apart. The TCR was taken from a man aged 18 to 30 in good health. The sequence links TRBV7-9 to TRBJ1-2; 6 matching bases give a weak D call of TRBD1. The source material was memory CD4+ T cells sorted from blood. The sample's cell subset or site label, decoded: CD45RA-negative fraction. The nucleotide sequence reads TGTGCCAGCAGTCCTAACAGGGCGGGGGGCTACACCTTC. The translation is CASSPNRAGGYTF.